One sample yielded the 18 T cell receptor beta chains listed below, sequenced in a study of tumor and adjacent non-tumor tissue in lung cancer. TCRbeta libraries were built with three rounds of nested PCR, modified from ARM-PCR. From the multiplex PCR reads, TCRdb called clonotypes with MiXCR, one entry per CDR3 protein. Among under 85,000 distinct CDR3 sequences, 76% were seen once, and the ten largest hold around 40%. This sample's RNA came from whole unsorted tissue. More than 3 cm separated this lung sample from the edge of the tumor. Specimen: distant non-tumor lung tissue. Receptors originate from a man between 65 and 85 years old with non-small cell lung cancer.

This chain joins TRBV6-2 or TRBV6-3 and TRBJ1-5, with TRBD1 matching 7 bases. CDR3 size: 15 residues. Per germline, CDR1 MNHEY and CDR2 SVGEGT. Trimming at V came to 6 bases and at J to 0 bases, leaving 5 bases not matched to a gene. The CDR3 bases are TGTGCCAGCAGACGACAGGGAGATAGCAATCAGCCCCAGCATTTT. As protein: CASRRQGDSNQPQHF.

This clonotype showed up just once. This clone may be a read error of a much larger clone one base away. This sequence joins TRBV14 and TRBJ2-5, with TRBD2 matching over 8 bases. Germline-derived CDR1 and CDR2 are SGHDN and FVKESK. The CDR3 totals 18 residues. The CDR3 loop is CASSRGSGSGTPQETHYF. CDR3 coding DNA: TGTGCCAGCAGCCGAGGTTCGGGTAGCGGGACCCCCCAAGAGACCCATTACTTC.

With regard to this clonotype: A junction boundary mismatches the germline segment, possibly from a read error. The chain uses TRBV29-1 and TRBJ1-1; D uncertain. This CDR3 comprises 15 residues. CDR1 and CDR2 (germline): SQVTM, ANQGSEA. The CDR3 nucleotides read TGTAGCGTCGACACCTTGCAGGCAGCGAACACTGATGCTTTCTTT. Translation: CSVDTLQAANTDAFF.

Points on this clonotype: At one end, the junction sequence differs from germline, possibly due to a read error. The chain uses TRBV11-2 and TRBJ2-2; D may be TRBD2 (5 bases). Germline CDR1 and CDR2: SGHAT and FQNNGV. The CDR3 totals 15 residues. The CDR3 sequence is CASSLDLLNTGELLF. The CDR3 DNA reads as TGTGCCAGCAGCCTCGACTTATTGAACACCGGGGAGCTGTTATTT.

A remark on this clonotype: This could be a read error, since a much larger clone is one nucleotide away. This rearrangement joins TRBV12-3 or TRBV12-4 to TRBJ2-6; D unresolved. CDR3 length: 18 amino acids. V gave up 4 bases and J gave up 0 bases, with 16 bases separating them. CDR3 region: CASSWLTWVRSGANVLTF. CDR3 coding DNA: TGTGCCAGCAGTTGGTTGACATGGGTTCGCTCTGGGGCCAACGTCCTGACTTTC.

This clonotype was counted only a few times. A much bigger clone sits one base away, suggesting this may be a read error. Written as DNA, the CDR3 is TGTGCCAGCAGTTACTCGACGGGGGGGAATCGGTACCAAGAGACCCATTACTTC. Translated, it gives CASSYSTGGNRYQETHYF. The chain uses TRBV6-5 and TRBJ2-5; TRBD2 matches 8 bases. This CDR3 contains 18 residues. In germline, CDR1 is MNHEY, CDR2 SVGAGI.

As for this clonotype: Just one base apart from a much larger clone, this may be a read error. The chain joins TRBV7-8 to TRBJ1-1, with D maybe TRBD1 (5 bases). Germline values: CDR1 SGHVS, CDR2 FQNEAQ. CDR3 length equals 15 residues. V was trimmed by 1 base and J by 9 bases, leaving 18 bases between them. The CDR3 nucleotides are TGTGCCAGCAGCTTAGTATCCGATCCAACGGGGCAAGCTTTCTTT. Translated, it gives CASSLVSDPTGQAFF. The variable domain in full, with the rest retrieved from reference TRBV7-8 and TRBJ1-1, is GAGVSQSPRYKVAKRGQDVALRCDPISGHVSLFWYQQALGQGPEFLTYFQNEAQLDKSGLPSDRFFAERPEGSVSTLKIQRTQQEDSAVYLCASSLVSDPTGQAFFGQGTRLTVV.

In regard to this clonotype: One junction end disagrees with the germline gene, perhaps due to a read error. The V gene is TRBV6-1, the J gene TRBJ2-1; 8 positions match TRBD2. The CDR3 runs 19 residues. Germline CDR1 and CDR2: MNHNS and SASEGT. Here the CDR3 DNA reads TGTGCCAACAGTGATCCGGGAGGGCCGGGGTTGCTCGCCTACATTGAGCAGTTATTC. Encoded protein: CANSDPGGPGLLAYIEQLF.

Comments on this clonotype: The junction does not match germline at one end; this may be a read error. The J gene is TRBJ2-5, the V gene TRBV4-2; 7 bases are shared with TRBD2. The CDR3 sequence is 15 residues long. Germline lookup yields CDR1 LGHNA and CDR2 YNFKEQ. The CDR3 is CASCQGDRTGGTQYF. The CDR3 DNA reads TGTGCCAGCTGCCAGGGAGATAGGACGGGAGGGACCCAGTACTTC.

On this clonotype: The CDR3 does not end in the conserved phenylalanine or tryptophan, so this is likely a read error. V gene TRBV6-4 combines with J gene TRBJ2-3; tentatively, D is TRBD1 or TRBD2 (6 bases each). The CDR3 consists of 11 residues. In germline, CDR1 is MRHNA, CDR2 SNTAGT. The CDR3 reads CVSSEGGTQYI. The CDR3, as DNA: TGTGTCAGCAGTGAGGGGGGTACGCAGTATATT.

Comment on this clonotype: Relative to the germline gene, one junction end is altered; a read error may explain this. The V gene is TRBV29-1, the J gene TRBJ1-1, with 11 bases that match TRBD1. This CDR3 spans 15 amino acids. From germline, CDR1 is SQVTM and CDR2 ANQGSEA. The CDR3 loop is CRVGGDRGLKNGALF. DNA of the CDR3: TGCAGAGTTGGGGGGGACAGGGGGTTAAAAAATGGGGCTCTCTTT.

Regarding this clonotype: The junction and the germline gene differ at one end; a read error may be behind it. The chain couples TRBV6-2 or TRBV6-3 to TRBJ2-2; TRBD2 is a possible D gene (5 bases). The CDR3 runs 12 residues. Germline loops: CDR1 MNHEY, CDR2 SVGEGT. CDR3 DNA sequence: TGTGCCAGCACTCCCAATACCGGGGAACTGTTTTTT. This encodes CASTPNTGELFF.

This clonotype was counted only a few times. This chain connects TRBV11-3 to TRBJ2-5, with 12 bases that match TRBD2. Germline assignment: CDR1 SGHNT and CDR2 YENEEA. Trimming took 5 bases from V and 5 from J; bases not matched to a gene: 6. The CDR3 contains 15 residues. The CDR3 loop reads CASSPSGRAGETQYF. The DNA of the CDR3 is TGTGCCAGCAGCCCTAGCGGGAGGGCCGGGGAGACCCAGTACTTC.

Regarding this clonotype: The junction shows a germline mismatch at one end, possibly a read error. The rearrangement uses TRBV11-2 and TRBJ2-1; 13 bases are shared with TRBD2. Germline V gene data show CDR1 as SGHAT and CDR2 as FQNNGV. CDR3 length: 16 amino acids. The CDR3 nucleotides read TGTGCCAACAGCCTACGGACTAGCGGGAGTTACAATGAGCAATTCTTC. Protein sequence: CANSLRTSGSYNEQFF.

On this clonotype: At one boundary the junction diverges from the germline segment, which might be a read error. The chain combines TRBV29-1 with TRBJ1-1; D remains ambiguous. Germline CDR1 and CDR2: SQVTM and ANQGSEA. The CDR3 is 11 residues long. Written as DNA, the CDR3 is TGCAGCATTGTTGTAGTCCCTGAAGCCATCTTT. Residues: CSIVVVPEAIF. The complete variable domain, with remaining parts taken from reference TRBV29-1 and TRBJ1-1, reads SAVISQKPSRDICQRGTSLTIQCQVDSQVTMMFWYRQQPGQSLTLIATANQGSEATYESGFVIDKFPISRPNLTFSTLTVSNMSPEDSSIYLCSIVVVPEAIFGQGTRLTVV.

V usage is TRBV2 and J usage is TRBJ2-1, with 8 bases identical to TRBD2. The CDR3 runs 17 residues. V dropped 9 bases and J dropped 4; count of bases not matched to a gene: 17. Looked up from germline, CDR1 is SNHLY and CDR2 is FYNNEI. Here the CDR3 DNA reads TGTGCCAGGGAGGGACTAGAGGAGCTTGCCCTATACAATGAGCAGTTCTTC. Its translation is CAREGLEELALYNEQFF. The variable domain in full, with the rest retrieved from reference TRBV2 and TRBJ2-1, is EPEVTQTPSHQVTQMGQEVILRCVPISNHLYFYWYRQILGQKVEFLVSFYNNEISEKSEIFDDQFSVERPDGSNFTLKIRSTKLEDSAMYFCAREGLEELALYNEQFFGPGTRLTVL.

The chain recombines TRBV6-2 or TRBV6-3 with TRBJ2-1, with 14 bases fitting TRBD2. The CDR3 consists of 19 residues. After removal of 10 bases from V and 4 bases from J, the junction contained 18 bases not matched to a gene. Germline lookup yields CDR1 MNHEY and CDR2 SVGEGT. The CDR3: CANNYSATSGRAVYNEQFF. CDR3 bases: TGTGCCAACAATTACTCTGCGACTAGCGGGAGGGCCGTATACAATGAGCAGTTCTTC.

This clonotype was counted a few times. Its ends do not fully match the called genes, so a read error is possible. The CDR3 sequence is CASSFRDRALNTEAFF. The CDR3, as DNA: TGTGCCAGCAGCTTCCGGGACAGAGCCCTAAACACTGAAGCATTCTTT. V and J are TRBV11-3 and TRBJ1-1; 7 bases match TRBD1. Germline CDR1 SGHNT, CDR2 YENEEA. The CDR3 runs 16 residues.